The rows below give T cell receptor beta chains drawn from one sample of a study of blood T cell repertoires in COVID-19. TCRdb's copy holds only in-frame clones and misses some; the assay was immunoSEQ multiplex PCR. The sample has over 100,000 clones; around 87% are singletons. Source material: peripheral blood. All receptors come from a middle-aged man with active COVID-19. Each CDR3 is given with its conserved first and last residue. The D gene is left open where the match is weak. A row's size may be missing; if present it is once, few, many or a size class.

>TRBD2|TRBV20-1|TRBJ2-7|.
TGCAGTGCAAGTACTAGCGGGATCTCCTACGAGCAGTACTTC
CSASTSGISYEQYF
>TRBD1|TRBV6-5|TRBJ1-3|.
TGTGCCAGCAGTTACAGTCGGACAGGGTATGGAAACACCATATATTTT
CASSYSRTGYGNTIYF
>TRBD1|TRBV5-8|TRBJ1-1|few
TGTGCCAGCAGCTTGGTGGCGGGGACAGGGTATGTCACTGAAGCTTTCTTT
CASSLVAGTGYVTEAFF
>.|TRBV12-5|TRBJ1-2|.
TGTGCTAGTGGTTTGGGGCTCTACTATGGCTACACCTTC
CASGLGLYYGYTF
>.|TRBV7-9|TRBJ2-3|.
TGTGCCAGCACCCCTTGGGGGGTGGATACGCAGTATTTT
CASTPWGVDTQYF
>.|TRBV12-3/TRBV12-4|TRBJ2-1|.
TGTGCCAGCAGTTTAAGACAGTACAATGAGCAGTTCTTC
CASSLRQYNEQFF
>TRBD2|TRBV27|TRBJ2-7|few
TGTGCCAGCAGTGCCTCACTAGCGGGGGCATCCTACGAGCAGTACTTC
CASSASLAGASYEQYF
>.|TRBV7-2|TRBJ1-3|once
TGTGCCAGCAGTCGAGATCTCGGCGGGCCTGGAAACACCATATATTTT
CASSRDLGGPGNTIYF
>.|TRBV18|TRBJ1-5|.
TGTGCCAGCTCACCTGGGCAGGGTCAGCCCCAGCATTTT
CASSPGQGQPQHF
>.|TRBV5-1|TRBJ1-2|.
TGCGCCAGCAGCTTGGGCCCCCGGAGGTATGGCTACACCTTC
CASSLGPRRYGYTF
>.|TRBV6-1|TRBJ1-4|.
TGTGCCAGCAGTGAAGGTCCTCAGGGAGGAAAACTGTTTTTT
CASSEGPQGGKLFF